Listed below are T cell receptor beta chains from one sample, sequenced in a study of T cells in Graves' hyperthyroidism and ophthalmopathy. MiXCR was run by TCRdb on the multiplex PCR reads, yielding one entry per CDR3 protein. The data hold some 770,000 distinct CDR3 sequences, with roughly 15% observed a single time. Sequencing input: blood. The receptors derive from a man between 18 and 29 years old with Graves' hyperthyroidism. The CDR3 runs from the conserved cysteine through the conserved F or W. A D gene is named only where the DNA matches it firmly. Size is omitted from some rows. Given values are once, few, many or a class for expanded clones.

>TRBD2|TRBV2|TRBJ2-5|many
TGTGCCAGCAGTGAACCTAGCGGAATACAAGAGACCCAGTACTTC
CASSEPSGIQETQYF
>TRBD2|TRBV20-1|TRBJ2-2|-
TGCAGTGCTAGTGGGCTAGCGGAGAAAACCGGGGAGCTGTTTTTT
CSASGLAEKTGELFF
>TRBD1|TRBV10-3|TRBJ2-1|-
TGTGCCATCAGCGAACGACAGGGTAATGAGCAGTTCTTC
CAISERQGNEQFF
>-|TRBV12-3/TRBV12-4|TRBJ2-1|many
TGTGCCAGCAGTGTTGGACAAGGTTGGGAGCAGTTCTTC
CASSVGQGWEQFF
>TRBD1|TRBV27|TRBJ1-1|many
TGTGCCAGCAGTTTCTTAGGGGGCAGGGCTGAAGCTTTCTTT
CASSFLGGRAEAFF
>-|TRBV18|TRBJ1-5|many
TGTGCCAGCTCACCAAGAGATCAGCCCCAGCATTTT
CASSPRDQPQHF
>-|TRBV29-1|TRBJ2-3|many
TGCAGCGTTGCCGGCAGGTTCACAGATACGCAGTATTTT
CSVAGRFTDTQYF
>-|TRBV20-1|TRBJ2-3|many
TGCAGTGCTAGTCGGGCCTACGGGGGTAGCACAGATACGCAGTATTTT
CSASRAYGGSTDTQYF
>-|TRBV28|TRBJ1-1|many
TGTGCCAGCAGTTTATTAGGGTTGGGTGACACTGAAGCTTTCTTT
CASSLLGLGDTEAFF
>-|TRBV20-1|TRBJ1-6|-
TGCAGTGCTTTGACCCGGGGAGGGGATTCACCCCTCCACTTT
CSALTRGGDSPLHF
>-|TRBV29-1|TRBJ2-6|few
TGCAGCGCCCGGCGCTCTGGGGCCAACGTCCTGACTTTC
CSARRSGANVLTF
>TRBD2|TRBV18|TRBJ2-1|-
TGTGCCAGCTCACCGGTAGCGGGAGCCTCCTCCTACAATGAGCAGTTCTTC
CASSPVAGASSYNEQFF
>TRBD1|TRBV30|TRBJ1-1|-
TGTGCCTGGCGTCCGGGACAGGGGGCAGCTGAAGCTTTCTTT
CAWRPGQGAAEAFF
>TRBD2|TRBV3-1|TRBJ2-6|few
TGTGCCAGCAGCCAAGGGAGCGGGATGACTGGGGCCAACGTCCTGACTTTC
CASSQGSGMTGANVLTF
>-|TRBV6-1|TRBJ2-4|-
TGTGCCAGCCTAGCGGCCAAAAACATTCAGTACTTC
CASLAAKNIQYF
>TRBD1|TRBV24-1|TRBJ1-1|-
TGTGCCACCAGTGATTTACAGGGGACTGAAGCTTTCTTT
CATSDLQGTEAFF